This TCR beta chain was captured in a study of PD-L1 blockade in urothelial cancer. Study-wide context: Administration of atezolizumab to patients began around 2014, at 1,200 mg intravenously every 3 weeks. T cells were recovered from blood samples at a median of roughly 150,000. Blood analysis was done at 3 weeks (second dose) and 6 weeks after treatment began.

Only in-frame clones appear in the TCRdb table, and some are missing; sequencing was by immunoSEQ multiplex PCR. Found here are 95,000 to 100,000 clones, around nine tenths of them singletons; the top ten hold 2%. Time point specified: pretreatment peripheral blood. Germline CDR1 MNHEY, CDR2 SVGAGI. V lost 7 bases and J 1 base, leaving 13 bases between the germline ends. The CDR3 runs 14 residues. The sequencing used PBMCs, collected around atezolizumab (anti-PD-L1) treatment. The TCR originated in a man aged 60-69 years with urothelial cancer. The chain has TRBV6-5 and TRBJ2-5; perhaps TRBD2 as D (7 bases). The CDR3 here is CASTHAGAQETQYF. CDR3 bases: TGTGCCAGCACCCACGCGGGGGCCCAAGAGACCCAGTACTTC.